Shown below are 21 T cell receptor beta chains from a single sample sequenced in a study of blood T cell repertoires in COVID-19. Profiled with immunoSEQ multiplex PCR; TCRdb holds only in-frame clones, not every one. The sample includes 200,000 to 250,000 clones, about four fifths of them seen just once. The sequenced material came from PBMCs or T cells enriched from blood (not recorded which). The receptors were sampled from a woman aged 45-60 years who had been exposed to COVID-19.

This clone appeared a single time. This chain joins TRBV4-2 and TRBJ2-7; maybe TRBD2 (5 bases). Germline values: CDR1 LGHNA, CDR2 YNFKEQ. CDR3 length: 14 amino acids. V lost 0 bases and J lost 7, with 13 bases in between. CDR3 loop: CASSQEFDYWEQYF. CDR3 coding DNA: TGTGCCAGCAGCCAAGAATTCGACTATTGGGAGCAGTACTTC.

V gene TRBV7-9 combines with J gene TRBJ2-7, with D tentatively TRBD1 (6 bases). The CDR3 is made up of 13 amino acids. Germline CDR1 reads SEHNR; CDR2 reads FQNEAQ (reference sequence). V gave up 2 bases and J gave up 7 bases, with 12 bases separating them. The CDR3 DNA reads as TGTGCCAGCAGCTTAAGGGGAAGGGGGGAGCAGTACTTC. Protein product: CASSLRGRGEQYF.

The chain uses TRBV7-9 and TRBJ2-2; 13 nucleotides align to TRBD2. J was trimmed by 0 bases and V by 6 bases; bases with no gene match: 4. Germline V CDR1 and CDR2: SEHNR, FQNEAQ (reference sequence). This CDR3 contains 17 residues. The CDR3 bases are TGTGCCAGCAGTTCCGGACTAGCGGGGGCGAACACCGGGGAGCTGTTTTTT. Amino acids: CASSSGLAGANTGELFF. The whole variable domain, remainder taken from reference TRBV7-9 and TRBJ2-2, is DTGVSQNPRHKITKRGQNVTFRCDPISEHNRLYWYRQTLGQGPEFLTYFQNEAQLEKSRLLSDRFSAERPKGSFSTLEIQRTEQGDSAMYLCASSSGLAGANTGELFFGEGSRLTVL.

This clone was seen once. The rearrangement links TRBV13 to TRBJ2-3, with 8 bases that match TRBD2. V was clipped by 2 bases and J by 4 bases; unmatched bases: 8. CDR3 length: 16 residues. Germline V gene data show CDR1 as PRHDT and CDR2 as FYEKMQ (reference sequence). CDR3 residues: CASSLSGGLAADTQYF. The CDR3 nucleotides read TGTGCCAGCAGCTTATCGGGGGGGCTGGCAGCAGATACGCAGTATTTT.

The rearrangement uses TRBV5-1 and TRBJ2-7; 9 bases are shared with TRBD1. CDR1 SGHRS and CDR2 YFSETQ come from the germline V gene. Trimming took 0 bases from V and 2 from J; bases not matched to a gene: 3. This CDR3 region has 15 residues. CDR3 DNA sequence: TGCGCCAGCAGCTTGGTGGGACAGGGTGCCTACGAGCAGTACTTC. It encodes CASSLVGQGAYEQYF.

This clone was counted between two and nine times. The V call is TRBV19, the J call TRBJ2-1; TRBD2 might be the D (7 bases). In germline, CDR1 is LNHDA, CDR2 SQIVND (reference sequence). Trimming left V 8 bases short and J 6 bases short, with 17 bases between. The CDR3 loop spans 14 amino acids. The CDR3 loop reads CASARGAQSNEQFF. As DNA, the CDR3 is TGTGCCAGTGCCCGGGGGGCCCAAAGCAATGAGCAGTTCTTC.

The V gene is TRBV7-6, the J gene TRBJ1-1; D remains unclear. The CDR3 runs 15 residues. Trimming pared 2 bases from V and 4 bases from J, leaving 14 bases between. In germline, CDR1 is SGHVS, CDR2 FNYEAQ. The DNA of the CDR3 is TGTGCCAGCAGCTTAACAGAATCGAAGAGCACTGAAGCTTTCTTT. It codes for CASSLTESKSTEAFF.

The chain couples TRBV27 to TRBJ1-5; D may be TRBD1 (5 bases). V lost 4 bases, J lost 4 bases, and 8 bases lay in between. Germline-derived CDR1 and CDR2 are MNHEY and SMNVEV (reference sequence). The CDR3 contains 13 residues. The CDR3 bases are TGTGCCAGCAGTTACCGGGGGAATCAGCCCCAGCATTTT. Its translation is CASSYRGNQPQHF.

The chain combines TRBV2 with TRBJ2-5; 7 bases align to TRBD2. The V and J ends lost 6 bases and 1 base, in that order; junction bases with no gene match: 2. The CDR3 covers 13 residues. Germline assignment: CDR1 SNHLY and CDR2 FYNNEI. The CDR3 region is CASRTGGQETQYF. The CDR3 DNA follows: TGTGCCAGCAGGACGGGGGGCCAAGAGACCCAGTACTTC.

The J gene is TRBJ1-1, the V gene TRBV12-3 or TRBV12-4, with D possibly TRBD1 on 5 matching bases. The CDR3 has 12 amino acids. V was clipped by 2 bases and J by 7 bases, with 8 bases between them. CDR3: CASSLLRGEAFF. CDR3 sequence (DNA): TGTGCCAGCAGTTTACTTAGGGGTGAAGCTTTCTTT.

The chain employs TRBV7-9 and TRBJ2-5, with D perhaps matching TRBD1 (7 bases). With 1 base removed from V and 5 bases from J, the gap between germline ends came to 17 bases. Germline V CDR1 and CDR2: SEHNR, FQNEAQ (reference sequence). This CDR3 is 16 amino acids long. CDR3 in DNA: TGTGCCAGCAGCTTAGATGGCAGGGGGGATATGGAGACCCAGTACTTC. As protein: CASSLDGRGDMETQYF.

This clone was observed a handful of times. The chain is built from TRBV7-3 and TRBJ2-3; D perhaps matches TRBD2 (7 bases). Germline V gene data show CDR1 as SGHTA and CDR2 as FQGTGA. Trimming left V 3 bases short and J 0 bases short, with 10 bases between. The CDR3 sequence is 15 residues long. The DNA for the CDR3 is TGTGCCAGCAGCTTTCGGGGGGCTAGCACAGATACGCAGTATTTT. It specifies CASSFRGASTDTQYF.

This chain connects TRBV5-4 to TRBJ1-6; D is ambiguous. The CDR3 runs to 15 residues. V was cut by 4 bases and J by 0 bases, with 8 bases left in between. From germline, CDR1 is SGHNT and CDR2 YYREEE (reference sequence). The CDR3 DNA reads as TGTGCCAGCAGCGACGGGAGCTCCTATAATTCACCCCTCCACTTT. Its protein product is CASSDGSSYNSPLHF. The complete variable domain, with remaining parts taken from reference TRBV5-4 and TRBJ1-6, reads ETGVTQSPTHLIKTRGQQVTLRCSSQSGHNTVSWYQQALGQGPQFIFQYYREEENGRGNFPPRFSGLQFPNYSSELNVNALELDDSALYLCASSDGSSYNSPLHFGNGTRLTVT.

The chain recombines TRBV11-2 with TRBJ1-2; TRBD1 matches 9 bases. The CDR3 spans 17 residues. CDR1 and CDR2 (germline): SGHAT, FQNNGV. Trimming removed 2 bases from V and 3 bases from J; junction bases left unmatched: 10. For the CDR3, the DNA is TGTGCCAGCAGCTTATCCAGGGACAGGGCCGGCTACTATGGCTACACCTTC. Protein sequence: CASSLSRDRAGYYGYTF.

The gene calls are TRBV21-1 and TRBJ2-6; the D call in the table, TRBD2, was not verified against the DNA. TRBV21-1 is termed a pseudogene. The CDR3 runs 20 residues. The CDR3 nucleotides read TGTGCCAGCAGCAACGACGTAAATAGCGGGGGTTGCTCTGGGGCCAACGTCCTGACTTTC. Its protein is CASSNDVNSGGCSGANVLTF.

The genes are TRBV6-2 or TRBV6-3 and TRBJ1-1; TRBD1 aligns across 8 bases. The CDR3 runs to 18 residues. V was pared by 6 bases and J by 0 bases, with 15 bases of the junction left unmatched. CDR1 is MNHEY, CDR2 SVGEGT, per germline. The CDR3 sequence: CASSLGQGAFLMNTEAFF. As DNA, the CDR3 is TGTGCCAGCAGCCTCGGGCAGGGGGCCTTTTTAATGAACACTGAAGCTTTCTTT.

The genes are TRBV12-5 and TRBJ1-2; no firm D call. The CDR3 sequence is 14 residues long. Germline CDR1 LGHNT, CDR2 FRNRAP. Trimming pared 2 bases from V and 7 bases from J, leaving 14 bases between. This CDR3 is CASGLRPAEGGYTF. Written as DNA, the CDR3 is TGTGCTAGTGGTTTGAGGCCTGCGGAGGGTGGCTACACCTTC.

The rearrangement joins TRBV24-1 to TRBJ1-2, with a weak D call TRBD1 (6 bases). The CDR3 runs 13 residues. Between the trimmed V and J ends, which lost 7 bases and 2 bases, there was a span of 10 bases. In germline, CDR1 is KGHDR, CDR2 SFDVKD. In DNA, the CDR3 is TGTGCCACCAGAGCCACAGGGAACTATGGCTACACCTTC. It codes for CATRATGNYGYTF.

This sequence joins TRBV19 and TRBJ2-1; 11 bases are shared with TRBD2. After removal of 6 bases from V and 7 bases from J, the junction contained 11 bases not matched to a gene. Germline CDR1 and CDR2: LNHDA and SQIVND (reference sequence). This CDR3 has 16 amino acids. The CDR3 DNA sequence: TGTGCCAGTAGGGAAATACGACTAGCGGGGAGGAATGAGCAGTTCTTC. Translating gives CASREIRLAGRNEQFF. The complete variable domain, with remaining parts taken from reference TRBV19 and TRBJ2-1, reads DGGITQSPKYLFRKEGQNVTLSCEQNLNHDAMYWYRQDPGQGLRLIYYSQIVNDFQKGDIAEGYSVSREKKESFPLTVTSAQKNPTAFYLCASREIRLAGRNEQFFGPGTRLTVL.

The chain employs TRBV29-1 and TRBJ2-5; possible D gene TRBD2, 6 bases. V dropped 8 bases and J dropped 7 bases, with 17 bases sitting between them. The length of the CDR3 is 12 residues. Germline-derived CDR1 and CDR2 are SQVTM and ANQGSEA. The CDR3 bases are TGCAGCTCCTCCGGGACTCCCGGGACCCAGTACTTC. This gives the protein CSSSGTPGTQYF.

The chain couples TRBV28 to TRBJ1-2; 8 bases are a match to TRBD1. The CDR3 is 14 residues long. Germline V gene data show CDR1 as MDHEN and CDR2 as SYDVKM. The V segment lost 7 bases and the J segment 4 bases; nucleotides outside the gene matches: 8. The CDR3 nucleotides are TGTGCCAGCACAGAGACAGGGGTCCCCTATGGCTACACCTTC. As protein: CASTETGVPYGYTF.